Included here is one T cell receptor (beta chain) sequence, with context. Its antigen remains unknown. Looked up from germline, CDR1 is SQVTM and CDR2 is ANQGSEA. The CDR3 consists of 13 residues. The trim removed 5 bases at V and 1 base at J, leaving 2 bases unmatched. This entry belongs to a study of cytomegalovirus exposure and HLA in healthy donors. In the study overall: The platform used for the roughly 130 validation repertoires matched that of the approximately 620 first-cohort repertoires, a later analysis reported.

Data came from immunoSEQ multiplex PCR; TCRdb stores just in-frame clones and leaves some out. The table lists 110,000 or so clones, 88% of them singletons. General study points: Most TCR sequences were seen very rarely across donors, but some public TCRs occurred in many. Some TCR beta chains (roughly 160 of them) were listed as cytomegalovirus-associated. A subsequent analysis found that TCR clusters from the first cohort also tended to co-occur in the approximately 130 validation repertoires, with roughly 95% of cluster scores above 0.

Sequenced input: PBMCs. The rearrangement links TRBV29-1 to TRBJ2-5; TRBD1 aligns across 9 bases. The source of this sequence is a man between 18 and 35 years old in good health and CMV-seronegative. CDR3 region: CSVTTGGQETQYF. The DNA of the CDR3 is TGCAGCGTTACGACAGGGGGCCAAGAGACCCAGTACTTC.